This TCR beta chain was recovered during a study of T cell clonotyping in hematopoietic cell transplantation. Study-level information: Cytoreduction preceded collection of pretransplant recipient samples.

The germline gives CDR1 KGHSY, CDR2 FQNENV. The V gene end was trimmed by 5 bases and the J gene end by 4 bases; junction bases not matched to a gene: 10. CDR3 size: 16 residues. Produced via immunoSEQ multiplex PCR; TCRdb's table is partial and in-frame only. The sample comprises roughly 30,000 clones, 85% to 95% of which are singletons, and approximately 2.1% rests with the top ten. Study-wide findings and caveats: Recipient TCR diversity dropped after transplant; expanded clonotypes rose from day 30 to 180. Cells were unsorted, so CD4 and CD8 contributions were not separated. Higher Inverse Simpson Index values in graft donor and pretransplant recipient predicted broader posttransplant TCR diversity.

Turning to this clone: Its cognate antigen is unknown.

The time point here: recipient sample about 28 days before transplant, after cytoreduction. The chain joins TRBV16 to TRBJ1-5; 8 nucleotides agree with TRBD1. The starting material was peripheral blood mononuclear cells, obtained before stem cell transplant. This clonotype originated in a man in his fifties or sixties with acute myeloid leukemia. Some clones in this sample may be carry-over from other donors' samples. The CDR3 nucleotides read TGTGCCAGCAGCTCGGGGGCGAGACAGGGGAATCAGCCCCAGCATTTT. Protein product: CASSSGARQGNQPQHF.